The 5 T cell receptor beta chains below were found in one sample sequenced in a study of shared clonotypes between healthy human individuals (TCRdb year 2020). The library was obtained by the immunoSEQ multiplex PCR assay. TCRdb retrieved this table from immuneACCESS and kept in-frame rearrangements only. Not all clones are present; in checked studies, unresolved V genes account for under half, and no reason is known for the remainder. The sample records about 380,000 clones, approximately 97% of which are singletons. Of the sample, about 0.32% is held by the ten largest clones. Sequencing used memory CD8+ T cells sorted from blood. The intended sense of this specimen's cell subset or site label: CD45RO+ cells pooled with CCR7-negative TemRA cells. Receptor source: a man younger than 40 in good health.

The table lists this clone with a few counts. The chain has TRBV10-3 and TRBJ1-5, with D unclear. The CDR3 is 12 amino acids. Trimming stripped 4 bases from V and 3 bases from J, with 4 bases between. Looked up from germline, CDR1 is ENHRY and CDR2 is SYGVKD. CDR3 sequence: CAISGHNQPQHF. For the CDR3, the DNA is TGTGCCATCAGTGGACACAATCAGCCCCAGCATTTT.

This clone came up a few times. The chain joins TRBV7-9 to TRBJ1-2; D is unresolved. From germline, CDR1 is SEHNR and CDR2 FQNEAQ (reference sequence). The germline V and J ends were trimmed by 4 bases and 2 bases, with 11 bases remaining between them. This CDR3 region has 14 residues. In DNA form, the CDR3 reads TGTGCCAGCAGCTCCTTTGACTTGAACTATGGCTACACCTTC. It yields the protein CASSSFDLNYGYTF.

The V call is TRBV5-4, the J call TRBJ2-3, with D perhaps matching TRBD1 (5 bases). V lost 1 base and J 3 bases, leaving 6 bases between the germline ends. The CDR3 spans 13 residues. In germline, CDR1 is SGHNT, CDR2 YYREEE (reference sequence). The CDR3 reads CASSLKGTDTQYF. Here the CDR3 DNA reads TGTGCCAGCAGCTTGAAGGGGACAGATACGCAGTATTTT.

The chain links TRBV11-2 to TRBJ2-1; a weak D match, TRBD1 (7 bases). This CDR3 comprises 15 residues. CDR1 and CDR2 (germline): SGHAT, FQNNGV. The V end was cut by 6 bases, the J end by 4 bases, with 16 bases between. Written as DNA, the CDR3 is TGTGCCAGCAGTGGAGGGGGCCCCATTTACAATGAGCAGTTCTTC. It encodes CASSGGGPIYNEQFF.

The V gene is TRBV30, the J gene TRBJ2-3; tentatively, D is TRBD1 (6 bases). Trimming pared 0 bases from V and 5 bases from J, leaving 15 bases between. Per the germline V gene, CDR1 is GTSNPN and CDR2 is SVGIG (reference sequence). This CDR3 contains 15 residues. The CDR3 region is CAWSVLGQRLDTQYF. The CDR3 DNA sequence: TGTGCCTGGAGTGTACTAGGACAGCGGCTAGATACGCAGTATTTT. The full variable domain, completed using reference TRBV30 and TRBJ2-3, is SQTIHQWPATLVQPVGSPLSLECTVEGTSNPNLYWYRQAAGRGLQLLFYSVGIGQISSEVPQNLSASRPQDRQFILSSKKLLLSDSGFYLCAWSVLGQRLDTQYFGPGTRLTVL.